These 14 T cell receptor beta chains share one sample of origin, sequenced in a study of blood T cells in healthy people across ages. Then a second PCR, running about 6 to 12 cycles, was carried out with a sample-barcoded 5' primer and a J-beta primer mix. A single record per CDR3 protein comes from TCRdb applying MiXCR to the 5' RACE reads. The data contain over 1,500,000 distinct CDR3 sequences, 30% to 40% of them singletons. What was sequenced was blood. Receptor source: a human donor in good health.

J is TRBJ2-1 and V is TRBV29-1; D possibly corresponds to TRBD1 (6 bases). Trimming removed 6 bases at V and 2 bases at J, with 11 bases between. The CDR3 is 13 amino acids. Germline assignment: CDR1 SQVTM and CDR2 ANQGSEA. CDR3 nucleotides: TGCAGCGTCCCACGGGACACCTACAATGAGCAGTTCTTC. Residues: CSVPRDTYNEQFF.

This clonotype was observed a handful of times. This sequence joins TRBV7-9 and TRBJ2-1; 8 nucleotides align to TRBD2. Germline CDR1 and CDR2: SEHNR and FQNEAQ (reference sequence). The CDR3 has 17 amino acids. The ends lost 5 bases at V and 2 bases at J; junction bases unmatched: 11. The chain's CDR3 is CASSPDSRAGAYNEQFF. Written as DNA, the CDR3 is TGTGCCAGCAGCCCTGACTCGCGAGCGGGGGCCTACAATGAGCAGTTCTTC.

In regard to this clonotype: Being one base from a much bigger clone, this may be a read error. This rearrangement joins TRBV29-1 to TRBJ1-1, with TRBD1 matching over 8 bases. Per germline, CDR1 SQVTM and CDR2 ANQGSEA. The ends lost 6 bases at V and 1 base at J; junction bases unmatched: 4. The length of the CDR3 is 13 residues. The CDR3 is CSVARGRNTEAFF. CDR3 nucleotide sequence: TGCAGCGTCGCCAGGGGGCGGAACACTGAAGCTTTCTTT.

This clonotype was seen a few times. The chain uses TRBV20-1 and TRBJ1-2, with TRBD1 as a possible D gene (6 bases). The V gene's germline CDR1 is DFQATT and CDR2 SNEGSKA (reference sequence). The CDR3 loop spans 12 amino acids. The V end was cut by 4 bases, the J end by 11 bases, with 17 bases between. CDR3 amino acids: CSAIRGAGGYTF. CDR3 sequence (DNA): TGCAGTGCTATAAGGGGGGCGGGAGGTTACACCTTC.

The CDR3 reads CASTGPRGYGYTF. Here the CDR3 DNA reads TGTGCCAGCACGGGCCCTCGAGGGTATGGCTACACCTTC. The chain has TRBV6-2 or TRBV6-3 and TRBJ1-2; D unresolved. Germline V lookup: CDR1 MNHEY, CDR2 SVGEGT. The V and J ends lost 7 bases and 5 bases respectively, with 14 bases between them. The CDR3 loop spans 13 amino acids.

The chain uses TRBV7-3 and TRBJ2-1, with D perhaps assigned TRBD1 or TRBD2 (6 bases each). The CDR3 is made up of 15 amino acids. CDR1 is SGHTA, CDR2 FQGTGA, per germline. V was pared by 5 bases and J by 7 bases, with 18 bases between. CDR3 sequence (DNA): TGTGCCAGCAGCCGCCAAGGGGGGCCGTTTAATGAGCAGTTCTTC. Its protein is CASSRQGGPFNEQFF.

As to this clonotype: The junction does not match germline at one end; this may be a read error. This chain links TRBV7-3 with TRBJ2-3; 7 nucleotides align to TRBD2. Germline V CDR1 and CDR2: SGHTA, FQGTGA. The CDR3 sequence is 16 residues long. The chain's CDR3 is CASTLEGAGETDTRYF. Here the CDR3 DNA reads TGTGCCAGCACCCTCGAAGGGGCGGGGGAGACAGATACGCGGTATTTT.

The chain is built from TRBV12-3 or TRBV12-4 and TRBJ2-1, with D possibly being TRBD1 or TRBD2 (5 bases each). The CDR3 consists of 13 residues. The V and J ends lost 6 bases and 13 bases respectively, with 19 bases between them. The CDR3 reads CASSPPAIGTQFF. The CDR3 DNA reads TGTGCCAGCAGCCCCCCGGCGATCGGGACCCAGTTCTTC.

The CDR3 spells CSARSLTGLQNEKLFF. The DNA of the CDR3 is TGCAGTGCTAGGTCCCTTACGGGACTTCAAAATGAAAAACTGTTTTTT. V usage is TRBV20-1 and J usage is TRBJ1-4; D possibly corresponds to TRBD1 (5 bases). Germline V gene sequence: CDR1 DFQATT, CDR2 SNEGSKA (reference sequence). V was shortened by 3 bases and J by 5 bases, with 19 bases between the two germline ends. The CDR3 loop spans 16 amino acids.

J is TRBJ1-4 and V is TRBV12-3 or TRBV12-4; D gene ambiguous. This CDR3 comprises 17 residues. V lost 5 bases and J lost 2, with 18 bases in between. The CDR3 DNA sequence: TGTGCCAGCAGTCCAAATCTGGGATGGAGTACTAATGAAAAACTGTTTTTT. The encoded protein is CASSPNLGWSTNEKLFF.

In DNA form, the CDR3 reads TGTGCCAGCAGCCCGACAGGGTCTGGCCAGCCCCAGCATTTT. It codes for CASSPTGSGQPQHF. V usage is TRBV7-6 and J usage is TRBJ1-5; 7 nucleotides agree with TRBD1. CDR1 and CDR2 from the germline V gene are SGHVS and FNYEAQ. V shed 5 bases, J shed 7 bases, and the junction held 8 bases outside the gene matches. The CDR3 totals 14 residues.

The rearrangement joins TRBV6-2 or TRBV6-3 to TRBJ2-5; either TRBD1 or TRBD2 may supply D (5 bases each). The CDR3 contains 15 residues. Deletions cut 5 bases from V and 5 bases from J, with 18 bases between. Germline CDR1 MNHEY, CDR2 SVGEGT. The CDR3 DNA sequence: TGTGCCAGCAGTGACCGTAGAGGGGTAAGGGAGACCCAGTACTTC. This translates into CASSDRRGVRETQYF.

This clonotype was picked up one time. A read error may be the cause here, since a much bigger clone is one base away. This sequence joins TRBV12-3 or TRBV12-4 and TRBJ2-3; D possibly corresponds to TRBD1 (6 bases). V was pared by 4 bases and J by 1 base, with 12 bases between. The CDR3 has 15 amino acids. The CDR3 is CASSWGRGGTDTQYF. CDR3 bases: TGTGCCAGCAGTTGGGGCAGGGGAGGCACAGATACGCAGTATTTT.

The J gene is TRBJ2-4, the V gene TRBV13; D may be TRBD2 (6 bases). The J call may be in error: the DNA end matches TRBJ2-7 better. The germline gives CDR1 PRHDT, CDR2 FYEKMQ (reference sequence). The CDR3 is made up of 16 amino acids. The CDR3 spells CASSLGGAGFSYEQYF. In DNA, the CDR3 is TGTGCCAGCAGCTTAGGGGGTGCGGGGTTTTCCTACGAGCAGTACTTC.